This TCR beta chain was profiled in a study of T cell responses to AZD1222 COVID-19 vaccine. This clone was detected only once. This CDR3 region has 14 residues. In germline, CDR1 is MNHEY, CDR2 SMNVEV (reference sequence). V was trimmed by 3 bases and J by 2 bases, leaving 7 bases between them. Method: immunoSEQ multiplex PCR; TCRdb's copy keeps in-frame clones and lacks some. The table lists about 180,000 clones, roughly 92% of them singletons. The receptor's source is an adult in good health. Specimen: peripheral blood, collected on day 0 of AZD1222 vaccination. This chain uses TRBV27 with TRBJ1-4; unclear D gene. Here the CDR3 reads CASSFRRTNEKLFF. The CDR3 nucleotides are TGTGCCAGCAGTTTTCGCAGGACTAATGAAAAACTGTTTTTT.